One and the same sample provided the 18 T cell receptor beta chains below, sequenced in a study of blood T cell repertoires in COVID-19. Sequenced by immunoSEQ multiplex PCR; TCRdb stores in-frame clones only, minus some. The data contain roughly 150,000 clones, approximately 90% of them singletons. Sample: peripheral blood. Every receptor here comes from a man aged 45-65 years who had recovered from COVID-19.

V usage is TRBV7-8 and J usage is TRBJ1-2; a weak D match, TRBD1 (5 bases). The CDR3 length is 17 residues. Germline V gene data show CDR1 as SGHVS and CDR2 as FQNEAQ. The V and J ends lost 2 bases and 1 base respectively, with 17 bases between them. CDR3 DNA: TGTGCCAGCAGCTTAATCCGGGCGGGGGGGATTAACTATGGCTACACCTTC. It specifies CASSLIRAGGINYGYTF.

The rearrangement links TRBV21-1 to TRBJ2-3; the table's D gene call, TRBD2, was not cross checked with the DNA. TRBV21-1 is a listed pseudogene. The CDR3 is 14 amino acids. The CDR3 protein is CASSGTAITDTQYF. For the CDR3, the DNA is TGTGCCAGCAGCGGGACTGCAATCACAGATACGCAGTATTTT.

The CDR3 DNA follows: TGTGCCAGCAGTTCACCCGGGACAGTTATGAACACTGAAGCTTTCTTT. It yields the protein CASSSPGTVMNTEAFF. J is TRBJ1-1 and V is TRBV28, with 7 bases fitting TRBD1. The germline V gene has CDR1 MDHEN and CDR2 SYDVKM. With V trimmed by 4 bases and J by 0 bases, 8 bases remained unmatched. CDR3 length: 16 residues.

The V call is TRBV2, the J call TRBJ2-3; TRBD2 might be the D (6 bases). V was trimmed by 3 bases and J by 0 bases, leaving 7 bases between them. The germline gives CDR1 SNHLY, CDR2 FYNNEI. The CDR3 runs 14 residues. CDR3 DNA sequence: TGTGCCAGCAGTGACGGGAGAAGCACAGATACGCAGTATTTT. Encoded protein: CASSDGRSTDTQYF. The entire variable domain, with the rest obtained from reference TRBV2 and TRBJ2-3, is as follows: EPEVTQTPSHQVTQMGQEVILRCVPISNHLYFYWYRQILGQKVEFLVSFYNNEISEKSEIFDDQFSVERPDGSNFTLKIRSTKLEDSAMYFCASSDGRSTDTQYFGPGTRLTVL.

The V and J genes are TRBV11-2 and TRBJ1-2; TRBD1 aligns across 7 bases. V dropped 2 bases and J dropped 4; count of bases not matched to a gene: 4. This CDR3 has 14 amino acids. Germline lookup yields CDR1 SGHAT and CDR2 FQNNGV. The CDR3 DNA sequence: TGTGCCAGCAGCTTAAATCCAGGGGGCTATGGCTACACCTTC. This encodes CASSLNPGGYGYTF.

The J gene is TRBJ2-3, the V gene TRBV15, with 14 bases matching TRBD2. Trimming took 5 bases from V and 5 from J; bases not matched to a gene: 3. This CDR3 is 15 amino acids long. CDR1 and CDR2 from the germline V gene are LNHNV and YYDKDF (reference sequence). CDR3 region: CATSGGTSGGDTQYF. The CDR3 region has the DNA TGTGCCACCAGCGGAGGGACTAGCGGGGGAGATACGCAGTATTTT.

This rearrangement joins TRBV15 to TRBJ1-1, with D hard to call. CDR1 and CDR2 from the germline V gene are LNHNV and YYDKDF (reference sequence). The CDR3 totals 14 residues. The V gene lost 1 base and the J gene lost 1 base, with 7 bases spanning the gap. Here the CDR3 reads CATSRGIENTEAFF. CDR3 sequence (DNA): TGTGCCACCAGCAGAGGCATAGAGAACACTGAAGCTTTCTTT.

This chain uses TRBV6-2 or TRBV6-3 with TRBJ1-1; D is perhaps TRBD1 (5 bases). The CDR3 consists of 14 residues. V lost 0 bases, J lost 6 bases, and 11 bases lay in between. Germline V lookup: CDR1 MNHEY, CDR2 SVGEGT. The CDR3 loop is CASSYSSRGAEAFF. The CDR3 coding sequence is TGTGCCAGCAGTTACTCTTCGCGGGGGGCTGAAGCTTTCTTT.

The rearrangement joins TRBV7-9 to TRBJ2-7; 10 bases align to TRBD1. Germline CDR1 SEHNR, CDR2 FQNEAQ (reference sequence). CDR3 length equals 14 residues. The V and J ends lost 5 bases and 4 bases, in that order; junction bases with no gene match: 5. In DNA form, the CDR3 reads TGTGCCAGCAGCCGGACAGGGGGTGAATACGAGCAGTACTTC. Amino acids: CASSRTGGEYEQYF.

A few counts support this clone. The CDR3 DNA is TGTGCCAGCAGCCCCGGGACAGCGAACACCGGGGAGCTGTTTTTT. Its translation is CASSPGTANTGELFF. The rearrangement links TRBV6-5 to TRBJ2-2; 7 nucleotides line up with TRBD1. The CDR3 runs to 15 residues. Unmatched junction bases numbered 4, after V lost 6 bases and J lost 0 bases. Germline V CDR1 and CDR2: MNHEY, SVGAGI.

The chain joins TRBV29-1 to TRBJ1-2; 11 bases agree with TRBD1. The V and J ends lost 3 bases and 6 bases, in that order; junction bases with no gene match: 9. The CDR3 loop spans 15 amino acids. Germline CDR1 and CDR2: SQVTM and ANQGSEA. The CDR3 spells CSVDPGQGENHGYTF. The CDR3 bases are TGCAGCGTTGACCCGGGACAGGGGGAGAACCATGGCTACACCTTC.

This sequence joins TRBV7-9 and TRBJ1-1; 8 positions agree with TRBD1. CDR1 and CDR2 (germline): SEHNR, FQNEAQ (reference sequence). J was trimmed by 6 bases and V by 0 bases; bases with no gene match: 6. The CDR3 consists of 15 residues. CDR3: CASSLAQGAQAEAFF. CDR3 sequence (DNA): TGTGCCAGCAGCTTAGCGCAGGGGGCGCAGGCTGAAGCTTTCTTT.

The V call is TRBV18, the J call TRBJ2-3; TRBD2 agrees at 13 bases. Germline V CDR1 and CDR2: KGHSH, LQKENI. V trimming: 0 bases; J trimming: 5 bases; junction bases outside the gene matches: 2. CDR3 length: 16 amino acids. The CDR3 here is CASSPPGLAGKDTQYF. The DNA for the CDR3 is TGTGCCAGCTCACCACCGGGACTAGCGGGGAAAGATACGCAGTATTTT.

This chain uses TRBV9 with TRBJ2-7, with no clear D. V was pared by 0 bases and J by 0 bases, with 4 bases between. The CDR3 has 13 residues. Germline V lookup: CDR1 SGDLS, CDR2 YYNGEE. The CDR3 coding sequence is TGTGCCAGCAGCGTAGACAGCTCCTACGAGCAGTACTTC. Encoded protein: CASSVDSSYEQYF.

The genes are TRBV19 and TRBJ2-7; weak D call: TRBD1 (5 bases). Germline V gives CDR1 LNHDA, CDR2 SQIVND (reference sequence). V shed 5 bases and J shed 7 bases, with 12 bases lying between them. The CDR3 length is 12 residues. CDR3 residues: CASSPSKGEQYF. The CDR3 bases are TGTGCCAGTAGTCCTTCGAAGGGGGAGCAGTACTTC.

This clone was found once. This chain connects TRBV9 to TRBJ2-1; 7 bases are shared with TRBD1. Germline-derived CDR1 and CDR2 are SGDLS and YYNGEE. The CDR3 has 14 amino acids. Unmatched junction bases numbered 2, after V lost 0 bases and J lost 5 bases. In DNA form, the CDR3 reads TGTGCCAGCAGCGTAGAGGACAGGAACAATGAGCAGTTCTTC. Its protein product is CASSVEDRNNEQFF.

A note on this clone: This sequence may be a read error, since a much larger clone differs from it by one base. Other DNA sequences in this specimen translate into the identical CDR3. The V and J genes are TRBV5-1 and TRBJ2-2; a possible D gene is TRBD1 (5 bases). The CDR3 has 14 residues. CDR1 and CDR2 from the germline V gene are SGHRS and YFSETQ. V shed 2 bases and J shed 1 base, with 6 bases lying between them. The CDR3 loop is CASSLTGNTGELFF. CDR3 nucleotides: TGCGCCAGCAGCTTAACAGGGAACACCGGGGAGCTGTTTTTT.

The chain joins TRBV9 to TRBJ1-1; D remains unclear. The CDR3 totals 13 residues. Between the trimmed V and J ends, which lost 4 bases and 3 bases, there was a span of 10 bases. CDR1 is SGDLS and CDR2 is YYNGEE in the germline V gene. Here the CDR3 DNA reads TGTGCCAGCAGCCCCCCGGTCCACACTGAAGCTTTCTTT. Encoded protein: CASSPPVHTEAFF.